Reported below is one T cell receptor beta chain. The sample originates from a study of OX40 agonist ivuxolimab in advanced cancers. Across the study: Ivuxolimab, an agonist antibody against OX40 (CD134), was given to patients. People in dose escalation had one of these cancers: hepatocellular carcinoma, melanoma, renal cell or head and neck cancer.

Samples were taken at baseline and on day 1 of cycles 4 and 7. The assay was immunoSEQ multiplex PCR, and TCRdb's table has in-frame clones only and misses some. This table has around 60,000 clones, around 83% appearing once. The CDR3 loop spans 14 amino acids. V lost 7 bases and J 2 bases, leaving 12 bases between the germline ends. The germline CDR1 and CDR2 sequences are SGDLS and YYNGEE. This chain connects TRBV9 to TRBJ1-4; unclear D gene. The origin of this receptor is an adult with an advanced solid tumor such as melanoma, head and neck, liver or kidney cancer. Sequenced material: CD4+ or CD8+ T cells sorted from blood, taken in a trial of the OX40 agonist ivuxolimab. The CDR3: CASQPLGTNEKLFF. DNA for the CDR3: TGTGCCAGCCAGCCTCTCGGGACTAATGAAAAACTGTTTTTT.